The 29 T cell receptor beta chains in this list originate from one sample, sequenced in a study of CD8 T cells in Susac syndrome. With random hexamers, roughly 0.45 to 1 ug RNA was reverse transcribed. TCRdb re-called the immunoSEQ multiplex PCR reads with MiXCR, one entry per CDR3 protein. The sample yields under 200,000 distinct CDR3 sequences, 90% to 97% seen once. The sequencing sample was made of CD4+ T cells from PBMCs. These receptor sequences come from a human donor with Susac syndrome.

The chain couples TRBV12-3 or TRBV12-4 to TRBJ2-1; D not resolved. The CDR3 covers 14 residues. V lost 2 bases, J lost 2 bases, and 7 bases lay in between. CDR3 in DNA: TGTGCCAGCAGTTTAAGTCCTACCTACAATGAGCAGTTCTTC. Protein sequence: CASSLSPTYNEQFF.

The CDR3 DNA is TGTGCCAGCAGCCCTCAAGGGATCGGGGAGCTGTTTTTT. It codes for CASSPQGIGELFF. The chain employs TRBV14 and TRBJ2-2, with D hard to call. The length of the CDR3 is 13 residues. V was shortened by 4 bases and J by 7 bases, with 10 bases between the two germline ends. Germline CDR1 is SGHDN and CDR2 is FVKESK. Supplemented by reference TRBV14 and TRBJ2-2, the full variable domain reads EAGVTQFPSHSVIEKGQTVTLRCDPISGHDNLYWYRRVMGKEIKFLLHFVKESKQDESGMPNNRFLAERTGGTYSTLKVQPAELEDSGVYFCASSPQGIGELFFGEGSRLTVL.

This clonotype was counted once. V gene TRBV12-3 or TRBV12-4 combines with J gene TRBJ1-3, with D possibly being TRBD1 (5 bases). V was clipped by 5 bases and J by 4 bases, with 15 bases between them. This CDR3 has 15 residues. The CDR3 DNA follows: TGTGCCAGCAGTCTAAACAGGTCGCCGGGAAACACCATATATTTT. It specifies CASSLNRSPGNTIYF.

V and J are TRBV12-3 or TRBV12-4 and TRBJ2-7; possible D gene TRBD2, 7 bases. The V end was cut by 4 bases, the J end by 3 bases, with 19 bases between. This CDR3 comprises 16 residues. The CDR3 sequence is CASSSSSWGGNYEQYF. In DNA, the CDR3 is TGTGCCAGCAGTTCCTCTTCATGGGGGGGCAACTACGAGCAGTACTTC.

This chain links TRBV5-1 with TRBJ1-4, with TRBD1 matching 7 bases. This CDR3 is 16 amino acids long. From germline, CDR1 is SGHRS and CDR2 YFSETQ. The trim removed 2 bases at V and 5 bases at J, leaving 9 bases unmatched. The CDR3 nucleotides are TGCGCCAGCAGCTTAAACCCCGGGACAGTGAATGAAAAACTGTTTTTT. This sequence encodes CASSLNPGTVNEKLFF.

This chain uses TRBV6-1 with TRBJ1-6; no reliable D call. The CDR3 runs 16 residues. CDR1 MNHNS and CDR2 SASEGT come from the germline V gene. Trimming cost V 2 bases and J 4 bases, with 12 bases left between them. The CDR3 DNA sequence: TGTGCCAGCAGTGAACTGGGAGCCGATTATAATTCACCCCTCCACTTT. Translating gives CASSELGADYNSPLHF.

The chain links TRBV2 to TRBJ2-6; D remains unclear. Germline V gives CDR1 SNHLY, CDR2 FYNNEI. The CDR3 contains 15 residues. V dropped 2 bases and J dropped 2 bases, with 7 bases sitting between them. The CDR3 loop reads CASSELDPGANVLTF. DNA of the CDR3: TGTGCCAGCAGTGAACTGGATCCTGGGGCCAACGTCCTGACTTTC.

J is TRBJ2-1 and V is TRBV30; 9 positions match TRBD1. CDR3 length: 18 amino acids. The junction had 22 bases not matched to a gene; V was cut back by 4 bases and J by 9 bases. CDR1 and CDR2 (germline): GTSNPN, SVGIG (reference sequence). The CDR3 bases are TGTGCCTGGACCGGTTGGGGCCGGGACAGGGTTAAGTCAGGTGAGCAGTTCTTC. It is translated as CAWTGWGRDRVKSGEQFF.

The genes are TRBV6-5 and TRBJ2-1; 15 nucleotides agree with TRBD2. From germline, CDR1 is MNHEY and CDR2 SVGAGI. V was clipped by 6 bases and J by 8 bases; unmatched bases: 5. The CDR3 sequence is 15 residues long. This CDR3 reads CASRPGLAGGHEQFF. CDR3 nucleotide sequence: TGTGCCAGCAGACCAGGACTAGCGGGGGGGCATGAGCAGTTCTTC.

This sequence joins TRBV6-4 and TRBJ1-6; D ambiguous. The V gene lost 2 bases and the J gene lost 13 bases, with 9 bases spanning the gap. The germline gives CDR1 MRHNA, CDR2 SNTAGT. The CDR3 has 12 residues. CDR3: CASSDRDKPLHF. The DNA of the CDR3 is TGTGCCAGCAGTGACAGGGATAAGCCCCTCCACTTT.

This chain joins TRBV30 and TRBJ1-2, with a tentative D call TRBD1 (5 bases). With 7 bases removed from V and 4 bases from J, the gap between germline ends came to 19 bases. From germline, CDR1 is GTSNPN and CDR2 SVGIG (reference sequence). The CDR3 is 14 amino acids. The CDR3: CASSRGGDFYGYTF. The CDR3 DNA is TGTGCCTCCTCAAGGGGCGGCGACTTCTATGGCTACACCTTC.

The V call is TRBV20-1, the J call TRBJ2-5, with D tentatively TRBD1 (6 bases). The germline CDR1 and CDR2 sequences are DFQATT and SNEGSKA (reference sequence). The CDR3 covers 16 residues. V lost 3 bases and J lost 1, with 18 bases in between. The CDR3 sequence is CSARGAPETIQETQYF. Here the CDR3 DNA reads TGCAGTGCTAGGGGGGCCCCCGAGACGATCCAAGAGACCCAGTACTTC.

The rearrangement links TRBV9 to TRBJ2-1; 8 bases agree with TRBD2. The CDR3 consists of 18 residues. V shed 0 bases, J shed 3 bases, and the junction held 11 bases outside the gene matches. Per the germline V gene, CDR1 is SGDLS and CDR2 is YYNGEE. CDR3 coding DNA: TGTGCCAGCAGCGTAGGACAAGGAGCGGGGGCCTTCTACAATGAGCAGTTCTTC. Its protein product is CASSVGQGAGAFYNEQFF.

The chain is built from TRBV29-1 and TRBJ2-7; TRBD2 is a possible D gene (6 bases). The V gene's germline CDR1 is SQVTM and CDR2 ANQGSEA. The length of the CDR3 is 11 residues. The V and J ends lost 7 bases and 6 bases respectively, with 13 bases between them. The CDR3 is CSAVGGREQYF. CDR3 nucleotide sequence: TGCAGCGCCGTGGGGGGACGCGAGCAGTACTTC.

This chain joins TRBV27 and TRBJ2-1; D is undetermined. Trimming stripped 0 bases from V and 3 bases from J, with 9 bases between. Germline loops: CDR1 MNHEY, CDR2 SMNVEV (reference sequence). The CDR3 is 15 amino acids. The CDR3 DNA sequence: TGTGCCAGCAGTTTATCCGGGTCCCTCTACAATGAGCAGTTCTTC. Translated: CASSLSGSLYNEQFF.

The J gene is TRBJ1-1, the V gene TRBV28; D possibly corresponds to TRBD1 (5 bases). Germline CDR1 MDHEN, CDR2 SYDVKM. The CDR3 runs 14 residues. V lost 6 bases and J lost 10, with 21 bases in between. The CDR3 nucleotides are TGTGCCAGCAGCCGGGGGGTGTGGGGTAGTTTAGCTTTCTTT. It encodes CASSRGVWGSLAFF.

The rearrangement links TRBV3-1 to TRBJ1-2, with D perhaps TRBD1 (5 bases). CDR1 is LGHDT, CDR2 YNNKEL, per germline (reference sequence). The length of the CDR3 is 15 residues. V lost 10 bases, J lost 0 bases, and 18 bases lay in between. The CDR3 here is CATKGQEQPNYGYTF. Here the CDR3 DNA reads TGTGCCACGAAGGGGCAGGAACAACCTAACTATGGCTACACCTTC.

The rearrangement joins TRBV27 to TRBJ2-1; a possible D gene is TRBD1 (5 bases). Germline V gene data show CDR1 as MNHEY and CDR2 as SMNVEV (reference sequence). The CDR3 loop spans 17 amino acids. V lost 3 bases and J lost 7, with 22 bases in between. The CDR3 loop is CASSFLVLDTGKNEQFF. In DNA form, the CDR3 reads TGTGCCAGCAGTTTCCTGGTTTTGGACACGGGCAAAAATGAGCAGTTCTTC.

J is TRBJ2-5 and V is TRBV5-1; D unresolved. CDR3 size: 11 residues. V lost 7 bases and J 5 bases, leaving 9 bases between the germline ends. Germline V lookup: CDR1 SGHRS, CDR2 YFSETQ. CDR3 sequence: CASRQEETQYF. The DNA for the CDR3 is TGCGCCAGCCGCCAGGAGGAGACCCAGTACTTC.

This chain joins TRBV4-2 and TRBJ2-6; 7 bases are a match to TRBD2. CDR3 length equals 18 residues. Germline trimming cut 0 bases from V and 0 bases from J; bases unmatched to any gene: 5. Germline CDR1 LGHNA, CDR2 YNFKEQ. CDR3 in DNA: TGTGCCAGCAGCCAAGAGAGCATAGCGGGCTCTGGGGCCAACGTCCTGACTTTC. Protein sequence: CASSQESIAGSGANVLTF.

This sequence joins TRBV6-2 or TRBV6-3 and TRBJ2-1; TRBD2 agrees at 12 bases. The CDR3 loop spans 14 amino acids. Looked up from germline, CDR1 is MNHEY and CDR2 is SVGEGT. Trimming removed 8 bases from V and 6 bases from J; junction bases left unmatched: 5. The CDR3 DNA follows: TGTGCCAGCGGCGCTAGCGGGGGGGCCAATGAGCAGTTCTTC. Translation gives CASGASGGANEQFF.

The chain links TRBV24-1 to TRBJ1-5; D remains ambiguous. Germline values: CDR1 KGHDR, CDR2 SFDVKD. Deletions cut 5 bases from V and 4 bases from J, with 8 bases between. This CDR3 is built from 13 residues. CDR3 residues: CATSATANQPQHF. The CDR3, as DNA: TGTGCCACCAGTGCTACAGCAAATCAGCCCCAGCATTTT.

V usage is TRBV7-9 and J usage is TRBJ2-7, with a weak D call TRBD1 (6 bases). V lost 1 base, J lost 2 bases, and 9 bases lay in between. This CDR3 has 14 amino acids. From germline, CDR1 is SEHNR and CDR2 FQNEAQ (reference sequence). DNA for the CDR3: TGTGCCAGCAGCTTAGGGACAGTAGCCTACGAGCAGTACTTC. Translated, it gives CASSLGTVAYEQYF.

The chain joins TRBV20-1 to TRBJ2-3; 9 positions agree with TRBD2. Germline CDR1 DFQATT, CDR2 SNEGSKA (reference sequence). V gave up 3 bases and J gave up 6 bases; unmatched junction bases: 7. The CDR3 spans 14 residues. The CDR3 DNA reads as TGCAGTGCTAGCGTCCTAGCGGGGTGGGATACGCAGTATTTT. It specifies CSASVLAGWDTQYF.

The CDR3 here is CASRASNQPQHF. The DNA of the CDR3 is TGTGCCAGCCGGGCTAGCAATCAGCCCCAGCATTTT. The chain links TRBV2 to TRBJ1-5; D call uncertain. V gave up 8 bases and J gave up 0 bases, with 5 bases separating them. The CDR3 consists of 12 residues. Germline CDR1 and CDR2: SNHLY and FYNNEI.

The V and J genes are TRBV20-1 and TRBJ1-1; TRBD1 matches 7 bases. Germline lookup yields CDR1 DFQATT and CDR2 SNEGSKA (reference sequence). The trim removed 2 bases at V and 3 bases at J, leaving 9 bases unmatched. The CDR3 contains 15 residues. CDR3 region: CSARLPTGWDTEAFF. CDR3 DNA sequence: TGCAGTGCTAGATTACCGACAGGGTGGGACACTGAAGCTTTCTTT.

The V call is TRBV18, the J call TRBJ1-2, with D possibly TRBD1 on 5 matching bases. V lost 3 bases, J lost 0 bases, and 14 bases lay in between. The CDR3 runs 16 residues. Germline V gene data show CDR1 as KGHSH and CDR2 as LQKENI. DNA for the CDR3: TGTGCCAGCTCACCCGTGGGGCATGTGACTAACTATGGCTACACCTTC. It is translated as CASSPVGHVTNYGYTF. Supplemented by reference TRBV18 and TRBJ1-2, the full variable domain reads NAGVMQNPRHLVRRRGQEARLRCSPMKGHSHVYWYRQLPEEGLKFMVYLQKENIIDESGMPKERFSAEFPKEGPSILRIQQVVRGDSAAYFCASSPVGHVTNYGYTFGSGTRLTVV.

The chain couples TRBV30 to TRBJ1-1; D is undetermined. Looked up from germline, CDR1 is GTSNPN and CDR2 is SVGIG (reference sequence). The CDR3 contains 15 residues. With 2 bases removed from V and 0 bases from J, the gap between germline ends came to 13 bases. CDR3 protein: CAWSSAPSMNTEAFF. The CDR3 coding sequence is TGTGCCTGGAGTTCGGCTCCCTCCATGAACACTGAAGCTTTCTTT.

The CDR3 sequence: CASSLGAAGLQETQYF. CDR3 DNA sequence: TGTGCCAGCAGCTTAGGAGCGGCAGGCCTACAAGAGACCCAGTACTTC. The chain employs TRBV7-8 and TRBJ2-5; possibly TRBD2 for D (5 bases). Germline V CDR1 and CDR2: SGHVS, FQNEAQ. This CDR3 comprises 16 residues. V was cut by 1 base and J by 2 bases, with 14 bases left in between.